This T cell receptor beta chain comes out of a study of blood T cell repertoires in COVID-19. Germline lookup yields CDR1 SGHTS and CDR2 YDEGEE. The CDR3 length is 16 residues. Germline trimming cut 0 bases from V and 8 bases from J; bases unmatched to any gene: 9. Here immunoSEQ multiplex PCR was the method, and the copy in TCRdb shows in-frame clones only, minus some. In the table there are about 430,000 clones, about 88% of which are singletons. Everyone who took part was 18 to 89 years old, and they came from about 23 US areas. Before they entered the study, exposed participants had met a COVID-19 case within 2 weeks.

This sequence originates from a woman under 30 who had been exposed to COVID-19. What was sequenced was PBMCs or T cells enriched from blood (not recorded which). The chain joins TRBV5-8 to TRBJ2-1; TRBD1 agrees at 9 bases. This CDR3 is CASSLGRGTGNHEQFF. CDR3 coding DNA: TGTGCCAGCAGCTTGGGACGCGGGACAGGGAATCATGAGCAGTTCTTC.